The 5 T cell receptor beta chains listed next were all sequenced from one sample in a study of blood T cell repertoires in COVID-19. TCRdb keeps only in-frame clones here, not all; method: immunoSEQ multiplex PCR. The data hold around 60,000 clones, with roughly two thirds observed a single time. Specimen: peripheral blood. The receptors were gathered from a woman in her sixties or seventies with COVID-19, enrolled during active disease.

The genes are TRBV9 and TRBJ2-2; TRBD2 aligns across 7 bases. Germline lookup yields CDR1 SGDLS and CDR2 YYNGEE. The CDR3 loop spans 16 amino acids. V was pared by 1 base and J by 3 bases, with 6 bases of the junction left unmatched. The CDR3 here is CASSVLGGGYTGELFF. CDR3 DNA: TGTGCCAGCAGCGTATTGGGCGGGGGTTACACCGGGGAGCTGTTTTTT.

The V and J genes are TRBV5-1 and TRBJ1-3, with TRBD1 as a possible D gene (6 bases). This CDR3 is 16 amino acids long. Germline CDR1 and CDR2: SGHRS and YFSETQ. V was shortened by 0 bases and J by 0 bases, with 10 bases between the two germline ends. This CDR3 is CASSLAVDSSGNTIYF. For the CDR3, the DNA is TGCGCCAGCAGCTTGGCGGTGGACAGCTCTGGAAACACCATATATTTT. The full variable domain, with the rest looked up from reference TRBV5-1 and TRBJ1-3, is KAGVTQTPRYLIKTRGQQVTLSCSPISGHRSVSWYQQTPGQGLQFLFEYFSETQRNKGNFPGRFSGRQFSNSRSEMNVSTLELGDSALYLCASSLAVDSSGNTIYFGEGSWLTVV.

This chain connects TRBV5-1 to TRBJ2-3, with unresolved D. Germline CDR1 is SGHRS and CDR2 is YFSETQ. Trimming shortened V by 2 bases and J by 0 bases, and 7 bases separated the two germline ends. This CDR3 spans 14 amino acids. The CDR3 region is CASSLEHSTDTQYF. As DNA, the CDR3 is TGCGCCAGCAGCTTAGAACACAGCACAGATACGCAGTATTTT.

The V call is TRBV4-3, the J call TRBJ2-1; D gene unclear. CDR1 and CDR2 (germline): LGHNA, YSLEER. This CDR3 is 16 amino acids long. Trimming cost V 1 base and J 2 bases, with 12 bases left between them. The CDR3 protein is CASSQGATPPYNEQFF. For the CDR3, the DNA is TGCGCCAGCAGCCAAGGGGCGACGCCTCCCTACAATGAGCAGTTCTTC.

The rearrangement joins TRBV6-4 to TRBJ2-1, with TRBD2 matching over 9 bases. Looked up from germline, CDR1 is MRHNA and CDR2 is SNTAGT. CDR3 length: 14 amino acids. J lost 4 bases, V lost 2 bases, and 0 bases had no gene match. The CDR3 coding sequence is TGTGCCAGCAGTGACGGACTAGCGTACAATGAGCAGTTCTTC. This encodes CASSDGLAYNEQFF.